This TCR beta chain was sequenced in a study of T cells in Graves' hyperthyroidism and ophthalmopathy. Study background: Peripheral blood was secured at the point of initial diagnosis, before any treatment.

Patients with ophthalmopathy all had a Clinical Activity Score of at least 3, a NOSPECS grade of at least 4 and duration under 3 months. This clonotype was observed at least ten times. Its antigen is undetermined. V was clipped by 1 base and J by 0 bases, with 10 bases between them. This CDR3 contains 15 residues. The germline CDR1 and CDR2 sequences are GTSNPN and SVGIG (reference sequence). RNA transcripts provided the source from which TCR beta CDR3 regions were amplified. HTBI primers were the set used in a first-round RT-PCR of the TCR CDR3. TCRdb re-called the multiplex PCR reads through MiXCR, storing one row per CDR3 protein. The sample lists 200,000 to 300,000 distinct CDR3 sequences; roughly a quarter were seen once. General study results and limits: In simple terms, a model built on 13 V-J features told ophthalmopathy apart from stable hyperthyroidism. It was a median about 6 months before onset that the model predicted ophthalmopathy.

This receptor was identified in a woman aged 40 to 50 with Graves' ophthalmopathy. The chain employs TRBV30 and TRBJ2-4; no firm D call. The sequencing input was blood. DNA for the CDR3: TGTGCCTGGAGTGCCCGTTCACTAGCCAAAAACATTCAGTACTTC. Translated: CAWSARSLAKNIQYF.